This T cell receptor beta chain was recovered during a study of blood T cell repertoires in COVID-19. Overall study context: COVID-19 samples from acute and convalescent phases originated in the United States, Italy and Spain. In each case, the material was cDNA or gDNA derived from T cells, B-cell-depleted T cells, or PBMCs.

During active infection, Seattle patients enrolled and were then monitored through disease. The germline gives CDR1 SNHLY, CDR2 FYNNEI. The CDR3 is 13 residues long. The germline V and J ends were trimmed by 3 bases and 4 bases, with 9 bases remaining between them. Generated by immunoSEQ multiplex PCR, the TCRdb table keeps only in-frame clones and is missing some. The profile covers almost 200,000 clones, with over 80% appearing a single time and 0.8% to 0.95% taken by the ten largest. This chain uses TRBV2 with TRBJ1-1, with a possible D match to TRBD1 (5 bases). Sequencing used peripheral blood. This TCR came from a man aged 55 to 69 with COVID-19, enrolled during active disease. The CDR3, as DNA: TGTGCCAGCAGTGAGGGTAGGGGCACTGAAGCTTTCTTT. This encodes CASSEGRGTEAFF.